This TCR beta chain was documented in a study of spatial heterogeneity in lung cancer. TCRdb redid the calling of the 5' RACE reads with MiXCR, one entry per CDR3 protein. The table shows tens of thousands of distinct CDR3 sequences, with about 4.3% occurring only once. This clonotype was detected ten times or more. Time point indicated: sample taken at primary tumor resection. Unsorted tumor, nontumor lung tissue or cryopreserved PBMC supplied the whole RNA. Samples were obtained from approximately 76 donors, all untreated early-stage non-small cell lung cancer patients. This sequence was found in a male donor with early-stage non-small cell lung cancer. The sequencing used PBMCs, collected at surgery.

CDR3: CASTPGTQYF. The CDR3 DNA reads as TGTGCCAGCACCCCGGGGACCCAGTACTTC. V usage is TRBV7-9 and J usage is TRBJ2-5; no firm D call. Trimming left V 7 bases short and J 7 bases short, with 7 bases between. The CDR3 covers 10 residues. Germline-derived CDR1 and CDR2 are SEHNR and FQNEAQ (reference sequence).